This TCR beta chain came from a study of CD8+ T cells in alopecia areata. Study observations and caveats: Normal skin's resident alphabeta T cells are sequenced alongside lesional scalp T cells. Tofacitinib delivered significant drops in scalp clonality and in expanded CD8+ clones among the top 100.

Noted treatment: oral pan-JAK inhibitor, 5-10 mg twice daily. Both peripheral blood and punch biopsies of lesional scalp skin were obtained from patients who had alopecia areata. Sequencing used cDNA as its template, made by extracting RNA and reverse transcribing it. Profiling relied on immunoSEQ multiplex PCR, and the TCRdb table lists in-frame clones only, not all of them. Among 210,000 or so clones listed, 66% were seen once. In its sample, this clone was seen once. Its target is unknown. The CDR3 contains 14 residues. V lost 4 bases and J lost 5, with 13 bases in between. Germline lookup yields CDR1 SEHNR and CDR2 FQNEAQ (reference sequence).

Sample: CD4+ T cells sorted from blood, taken at week 44, from a patient treated with tofacitinib. This clonotype originated in a human donor with alopecia areata. This chain connects TRBV7-9 to TRBJ2-3; unclear D gene. This CDR3 is CASSSSRGLDTQYF. The CDR3 DNA is TGTGCCAGCAGCTCCTCAAGAGGTCTAGATACGCAGTATTTT.